This TCR beta chain was obtained from a study of T-cell reconstitution after alpha-beta-depleted transplantation in children. The CDR3 has 16 amino acids. The V gene lost 0 bases and the J gene lost 2 bases, with 14 bases spanning the gap. From germline, CDR1 is SGHNT and CDR2 YYREEE (reference sequence). TCRbeta library preparation incorporated unique molecular identifiers. TCRdb redid the calling of the PCR reads with MiXCR, one entry per CDR3 protein. The sample comprises some 520,000 distinct CDR3 sequences, 30% to 35% of which are singletons, and about 2.3% rests with the top ten. The specimen comprised PBMCs from the stem cell graft donor, sampled from the stem cell graft. The V gene is TRBV5-4, the J gene TRBJ1-2; no firm D call. This clonotype was sampled from a human donor who donated a stem cell graft to a child with aplastic anemia. The CDR3 DNA is TGTGCCAGCAGCTTGGATTCCCTGAGATCAAACTATGGCTACACCTTC. Translation gives CASSLDSLRSNYGYTF. Variable domain in full (rest from reference TRBV5-4 and TRBJ1-2): ETGVTQSPTHLIKTRGQQVTLRCSSQSGHNTVSWYQQALGQGPQFIFQYYREEENGRGNFPPRFSGLQFPNYSSELNVNALELDDSALYLCASSLDSLRSNYGYTFGSGTRLTVV.